Listed here are 3 T cell receptor beta chains from one sample, sequenced in a study of patients and donors after allogeneic stem cell transplantation. TCRdb processed the RT-PCR reads anew with MiXCR; each CDR3 protein has one entry. The table lists about a million distinct CDR3 sequences, roughly 17% of them singletons. The source material was blood, either unsorted or a sorted T cell fraction (not recorded which). Receptors originate from a human donor who was either an allogeneic HSCT recipient or a stem cell or donor lymphocyte infusion donor (not recorded which). It is not recorded whose cells these are; they may come from a transplant donor.

This clonotype appeared a few times. Here the CDR3 reads CSARSWTTSVDTQYF. The CDR3 DNA reads TGCAGTGCTAGATCCTGGACTACAAGCGTAGATACGCAGTATTTT. The chain carries TRBV20-1 and TRBJ2-3; tentatively, D is TRBD2 (6 bases). Germline assignment: CDR1 DFQATT and CDR2 SNEGSKA (reference sequence). The CDR3 length is 15 residues. V shed 2 bases and J shed 5 bases, with 17 bases lying between them.

The V and J genes are TRBV5-5 and TRBJ2-7; no firm D call. Trimming removed 3 bases at V and 5 bases at J, with 9 bases between. Germline values: CDR1 SGHKS, CDR2 YYEKEE (reference sequence). There are 12 residues in the CDR3. CDR3 bases: TGTGCCAGCAGCTCGGTTGAGGACGAGCAGTACTTC. It encodes CASSSVEDEQYF. The full variable domain, in which reference TRBV5-5 and TRBJ2-7 provide the parts outside the CDR3, is DAGVTQSPTHLIKTRGQQVTLRCSPISGHKSVSWYQQVLGQGPQFIFQYYEKEERGRGNFPDRFSARQFPNYSSELNVNALLLGDSALYLCASSSVEDEQYFGPGTRLTVT.

Only a few counts were recorded for this clonotype. The CDR3 DNA is TGTGCCAGCAGCAAAGAAACAGTTAGTGAGACCCAGTACTTC. It encodes CASSKETVSETQYF. The chain employs TRBV21-1 and TRBJ2-5. TRBV21-1 is termed a pseudogene. The CDR3 contains 14 residues.